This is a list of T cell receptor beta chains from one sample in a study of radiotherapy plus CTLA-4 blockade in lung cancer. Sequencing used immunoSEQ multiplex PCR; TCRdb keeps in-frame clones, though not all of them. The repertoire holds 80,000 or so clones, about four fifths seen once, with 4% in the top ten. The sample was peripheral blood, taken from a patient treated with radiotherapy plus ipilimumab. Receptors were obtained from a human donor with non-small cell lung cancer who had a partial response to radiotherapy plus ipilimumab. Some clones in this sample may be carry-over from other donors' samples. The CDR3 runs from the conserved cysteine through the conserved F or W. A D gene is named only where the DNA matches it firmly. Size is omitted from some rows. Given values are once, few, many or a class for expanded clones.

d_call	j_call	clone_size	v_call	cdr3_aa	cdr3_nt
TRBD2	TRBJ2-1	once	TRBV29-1	CSVERRAGGGNEQFF	TGCAGCGTTGAACGGAGAGCGGGAGGTGGGAATGAGCAGTTCTTC
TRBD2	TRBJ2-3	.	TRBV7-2	CASSLAGLAESTDTQYF	TGTGCCAGCAGCTTAGCGGGACTAGCGGAGAGCACAGATACGCAGTATTTT
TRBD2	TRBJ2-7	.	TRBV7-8	CASSAGLAVKEQYF	TGTGCCAGCAGCGCCGGACTAGCGGTCAAGGAGCAGTACTTC
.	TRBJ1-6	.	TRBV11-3	CASSLSRGNSPLHF	TGTGCCAGCAGCTTATCCCGGGGGAATTCACCCCTCCACTTT
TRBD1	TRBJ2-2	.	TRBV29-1	CSVDRQGTGELFF	TGCAGCGTTGACCGACAGGGGACCGGGGAGCTGTTTTTT
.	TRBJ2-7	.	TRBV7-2	CASSLAGRFYEQYF	TGTGCCAGCAGCTTAGCGGGCCGATTCTACGAGCAGTACTTC
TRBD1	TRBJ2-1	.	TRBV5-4	CASSRKTGADYNEQFF	TGTGCCAGCAGCCGAAAAACAGGGGCGGACTACAATGAGCAGTTCTTC
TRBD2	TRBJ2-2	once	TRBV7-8	CASSSKAGGPVTGELFF	TGTGCCAGCAGTTCAAAGGCGGGGGGGCCTGTCACCGGGGAGCTGTTTTTT
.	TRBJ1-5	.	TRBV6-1	CASSEQGNQPQHF	TGTGCCAGCAGTGAACAGGGAAATCAGCCCCAGCATTTT
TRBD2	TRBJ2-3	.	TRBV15	CATSLSGSVNTQYF	TGTGCCACCAGCTTAAGCGGGAGTGTGAATACGCAGTATTTT
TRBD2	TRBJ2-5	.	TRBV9	CASSPRHPRGGQSRGETQYF	TGTGCCAGCAGCCCCCGCCACCCGCGGGGGGGGCAGTCGAGGGGAGAGACCCAGTACTTC
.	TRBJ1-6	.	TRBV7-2	CASARVSYNSPLHF	TGTGCCAGCGCCCGAGTCTCCTATAATTCACCCCTCCACTTT
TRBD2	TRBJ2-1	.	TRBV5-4	CASSFPGLAGVNEQFF	TGTGCCAGCAGCTTTCCGGGACTAGCGGGGGTAAATGAGCAGTTCTTC
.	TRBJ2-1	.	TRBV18	CASSPPPAYNEQFF	TGTGCCAGCTCACCACCCCCCGCCTACAATGAGCAGTTCTTC
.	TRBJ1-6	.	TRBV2	CASTSSYNSPLHF	TGTGCCAGCACGAGCTCCTATAATTCACCCCTCCACTTT
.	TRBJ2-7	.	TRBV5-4	CASSLGGRAKDEQYF	TGTGCCAGCAGCTTGGGAGGCAGGGCCAAGGACGAGCAGTACTTC
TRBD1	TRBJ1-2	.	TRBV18	CASSPLTGGESYGYTF	TGTGCCAGCTCACCGCTGACAGGGGGCGAGTCCTATGGCTACACCTTC
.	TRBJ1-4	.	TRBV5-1	CASRRSETTNEKLFF	TGCGCCAGCAGGAGGTCAGAAACAACTAATGAAAAACTGTTTTTT
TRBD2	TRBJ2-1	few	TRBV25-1	CASSDLAGGLYNEQFF	TGTGCCAGCAGTGACCTAGCGGGGGGCCTCTACAATGAGCAGTTCTTC
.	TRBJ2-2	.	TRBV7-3	CASSQLMVGGPTGELFF	TGTGCCAGCAGCCAATTAATGGTGGGGGGGCCGACCGGGGAGCTGTTTTTT
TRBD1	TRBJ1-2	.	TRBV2	CAPGTGEFDGYTF	TGTGCCCCCGGAACAGGGGAGTTTGATGGCTACACCTTC
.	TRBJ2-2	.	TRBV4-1	CASSQRLVVGELFF	TGCGCCAGCAGCCAAAGACTAGTCGTCGGGGAGCTGTTTTTT
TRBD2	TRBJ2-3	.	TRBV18	CASSPSSGRAADTQYF	TGTGCCAGCTCACCCTCTAGCGGGAGGGCCGCAGATACGCAGTATTTT